These 10 T cell receptor beta chains were all obtained from the same sample, sequenced in a study of blood T cell repertoires in COVID-19. Assay used: immunoSEQ multiplex PCR; TCRdb lists only in-frame clones, some missing. The data contain 150,000 or so clones, about 80% of them singletons. Specimen: PBMCs or T cells enriched from blood (not recorded which). The receptors originated from a woman aged 45 to 65 who had recovered from COVID-19.

The chain combines TRBV5-5 with TRBJ1-5; 7 bases align to TRBD1. The V segment lost 4 bases and the J segment 1 base; nucleotides outside the gene matches: 8. The germline V gene has CDR1 SGHKS and CDR2 YYEKEE (reference sequence). This CDR3 has 16 residues. The CDR3 DNA sequence: TGTGCCAGCAGCACCTCAGACAGGGTAAGCAATCAGCCCCAGCATTTT. This encodes CASSTSDRVSNQPQHF.

J is TRBJ1-5 and V is TRBV6-6; the D is unclear. Germline CDR1 MNHNY, CDR2 SVGAGI (reference sequence). The CDR3 contains 14 residues. V was shortened by 7 bases and J by 0 bases, with 10 bases between the two germline ends. This CDR3 reads CASTQRNSNQPQHF. CDR3 DNA sequence: TGTGCCAGCACCCAGCGAAATAGCAATCAGCCCCAGCATTTT.

This rearrangement joins TRBV6-5 to TRBJ2-7; 8 bases map to TRBD2. This CDR3 contains 14 residues. The germline gives CDR1 MNHEY, CDR2 SVGAGI. J gave up 5 bases and V 3 bases, and 6 bases lay outside the gene matches. CDR3 region: CASSYGTRRNEQYF. CDR3 bases: TGTGCCAGCAGTTATGGGACTAGGAGGAACGAGCAGTACTTC.

This clone showed up just a few times. The chain combines TRBV4-2 with TRBJ2-1; TRBD2 might be the D (6 bases). Trimming cost V 0 bases and J 6 bases, with 15 bases left between them. CDR3 length: 16 residues. CDR1 is LGHNA and CDR2 is YNFKEQ in the germline V gene. The CDR3 reads CASSQDTGRKANEQFF. The CDR3, as DNA: TGTGCCAGCAGCCAAGACACCGGGAGAAAGGCCAATGAGCAGTTCTTC.

DNA for the CDR3: TGTGCCAGCAGCTTACGGCAGGATGGCGAGCAGTACTTC. Protein sequence: CASSLRQDGEQYF. The V call is TRBV7-9, the J call TRBJ2-7; no clear D. The CDR3 runs 13 residues. CDR1 and CDR2 (germline): SEHNR, FQNEAQ (reference sequence). V shed 2 bases and J shed 6 bases, with 11 bases lying between them.

V and J are TRBV5-1 and TRBJ1-6; D unclear. Per the germline V gene, CDR1 is SGHRS and CDR2 is YFSETQ. V lost 2 bases, J lost 6 bases, and 12 bases lay in between. This CDR3 has 15 amino acids. DNA of the CDR3: TGCGCCAGCAGCTTCCAACGGGGTCGTAATTCACCCCTCCACTTT. Protein sequence: CASSFQRGRNSPLHF. The whole variable domain, filled in from reference TRBV5-1 and TRBJ1-6, reads KAGVTQTPRYLIKTRGQQVTLSCSPISGHRSVSWYQQTPGQGLQFLFEYFSETQRNKGNFPGRFSGRQFSNSRSEMNVSTLELGDSALYLCASSFQRGRNSPLHFGNGTRLTVT.

CDR3 DNA sequence: TGTGCCAGCAGCTTAGATTCGGCGGGGAGCTCCTACGAGCAGTACTTC. This codes for CASSLDSAGSSYEQYF. V and J are TRBV7-9 and TRBJ2-7, with a possible D match to TRBD2 (6 bases). Trimming took off 1 base at V and 0 bases at J, with 13 bases between the two ends. Germline lookup yields CDR1 SEHNR and CDR2 FQNEAQ (reference sequence). This CDR3 contains 16 residues.

This clone was found a few times. The gene calls are TRBV30 and TRBJ1-4; 7 bases fit TRBD1. Germline V CDR1 and CDR2: GTSNPN, SVGIG (reference sequence). This CDR3 has 12 residues. V was pared by 1 base and J by 8 bases, with 1 base of the junction left unmatched. The CDR3 loop is CAWSGTGEKLFF. Here the CDR3 DNA reads TGTGCCTGGAGTGGGACAGGCGAAAAACTGTTTTTT. Using reference TRBV30 and TRBJ1-4 for the parts outside the CDR3, the full variable domain is SQTIHQWPATLVQPVGSPLSLECTVEGTSNPNLYWYRQAAGRGLQLLFYSVGIGQISSEVPQNLSASRPQDRQFILSSKKLLLSDSGFYLCAWSGTGEKLFFGSGTQLSVL.

Notes on this clone: This CDR3 is also generated by other DNA sequences in the sample. The rearrangement uses TRBV2 and TRBJ2-7; 8 bases fit TRBD2. Germline values: CDR1 SNHLY, CDR2 FYNNEI. Unmatched junction bases numbered 4, after V lost 8 bases and J lost 4 bases. The CDR3 is made up of 12 amino acids. The CDR3 protein is CASRGGAYEQYF. DNA for the CDR3: TGTGCCAGCCGGGGGGGAGCGTACGAGCAGTACTTC.

CDR3 residues: CASSLSGGTDTQYF. DNA for the CDR3: TGCGCCAGCAGCCTAAGCGGGGGCACAGATACGCAGTATTTT. This chain joins TRBV4-1 and TRBJ2-3; the match to TRBD2 covers 7 bases. V was clipped by 4 bases and J by 1 base; unmatched bases: 2. The CDR3 totals 14 residues. The germline V gene encodes CDR1 MGHRA and CDR2 YSYEKL.